This T cell receptor (beta chain) was sequenced during a study of blood T cells in healthy people across ages. This clonotype was seen only a few times. Its antigen is still unknown. Combining a sample-barcoded 5' primer with a J-beta primer mix, a second PCR ran for roughly 7 to 12 cycles. Using its own MiXCR run on the 5' RACE reads, TCRdb lists one record per CDR3 protein. The table lists around 800,000 distinct CDR3 sequences, less than 60% of them singletons. This CDR3 region has 14 residues. Study-level points and caveats: A roughly linear fall in TCR beta diversity per million T cells was seen with increasing age. Aged donors had fewer naive CD4+ cells and lower diversity than long-lived donors.

The specimen sequenced was blood. This rearrangement joins TRBV21-1 to TRBJ1-6; TRBD1, the table's D call, was not compared with the DNA. TRBV21-1 counts as a pseudogene. This TCR derives from a man older than 75 in good health. The CDR3 reads CANSTGDPNSPLHF. The DNA of the CDR3 is TGTGCCAACTCGACAGGAGACCCTAATTCACCCCTCCACTTT.